What follows is one T cell receptor (beta chain) and its context. The data stem from a study of neurological immune-mediated disorders. TCRdb re-called the 5' RACE reads through MiXCR, storing one row per CDR3 protein. The table shows around 100,000 distinct CDR3 sequences, with less than 14% occurring only once. The CDR3 is 15 amino acids. Germline assignment: CDR1 SGHRS and CDR2 YFSETQ. J gave up 7 bases and V 4 bases, and 6 bases lay outside the gene matches. The time point here: longitudinal time-point 3. Sample: PBMCs. The chain has TRBV5-1 and TRBJ2-2; 11 bases match TRBD1. The clonotype originates from a female donor with HTLV-1-associated myelopathy (HAM/TSP). The CDR3, as DNA: TGCGCCAGCAGCCAGAGGACAGGGGGCAGCGGGGAGCTGTTTTTT. This codes for CASSQRTGGSGELFF.